The TCR beta chain under discussion was sequenced for a study of blood T cell repertoires in COVID-19. Original data processing: How many nucleated cells were present was estimated from reference gene primer amplification. Repertoires were generated with immunoSEQ multiplex PCR, while TCRdb's copy carries only in-frame clones and drops some. D and trimming were read from the DNA, whereas the V and J calls and clone size are those reported in that table. This table holds approximately 230,000 clones, around 88% found once. The germline V gene has CDR1 SGDLS and CDR2 YYNGEE. The CDR3 spans 12 residues. V lost 7 bases, J lost 2 bases, and 1 base stayed unmatched.

The chain joins TRBV9 to TRBJ2-3; 7 bases are shared with TRBD2. This clonotype originated in a woman under 40 with COVID-19, enrolled during active disease. The material sequenced was peripheral blood. The DNA for the CDR3 is TGTGCCAGCGGGGGGGACACAGATACGCAGTATTTT. It yields the protein CASGGDTDTQYF.